These 16 T cell receptor beta chains share one sample of origin, sequenced in a study of sequential checkpoint blockade in melanoma. Treatment in this sample: randomized to nivolumab then ipilimumab (arm A) or the reverse (arm B). The assay was immunoSEQ multiplex PCR, and TCRdb's table has in-frame clones only and misses some. The table includes fewer than 15,000 clones, roughly four fifths detected once. Specimen: CD8+ T cells sorted from blood (inferred from file names), collected from a patient given nivolumab and ipilimumab in sequence. All receptors come from a human donor with melanoma.

The rearrangement links TRBV6-1 to TRBJ1-1; 7 bases align to TRBD1. CDR3 size: 17 residues. Germline loops: CDR1 MNHNS, CDR2 SASEGT. The ends lost 0 bases at V and 1 base at J; junction bases unmatched: 8. DNA for the CDR3: TGTGCCAGCAGTGAAGCGCTTCGGAACAGGGGGAACACTGAAGCTTTCTTT. This codes for CASSEALRNRGNTEAFF.

The V and J genes are TRBV10-3 and TRBJ2-1; 11 nucleotides line up with TRBD2. Trimming at V came to 7 bases and at J to 4 bases, leaving 12 bases not matched to a gene. This CDR3 comprises 17 residues. Germline CDR1 and CDR2: ENHRY and SYGVKD. CDR3 in DNA: TGTGCCATCAACCCCCGACTAGCGGGGCCCACATACAATGAGCAGTTCTTC. Encoded protein: CAINPRLAGPTYNEQFF.

The rearrangement uses TRBV4-1 and TRBJ2-1; 11 positions match TRBD2. After removal of 0 bases from V and 9 bases from J, the junction contained 7 bases not matched to a gene. The CDR3 totals 16 residues. The V gene's germline CDR1 is MGHRA and CDR2 YSYEKL. The DNA for the CDR3 is TGCGCCAGCAGCCAAGAACTAGCGGGAGTACCCAGTGAGCAGTTCTTC. This sequence encodes CASSQELAGVPSEQFF.

The V and J genes are TRBV29-1 and TRBJ2-7; possibly TRBD1 for D (6 bases). This CDR3 has 17 residues. Germline-derived CDR1 and CDR2 are SQVTM and ANQGSEA. Trimming left V 4 bases short and J 3 bases short, with 25 bases between. The CDR3 bases are TGCAGCGTTGGCACAGGGAATAACCCAAAACCATTCTACGAGCAGTACTTC. Translating gives CSVGTGNNPKPFYEQYF.

This clone was observed a few times. J is TRBJ2-2 and V is TRBV7-9; the match to TRBD1 covers 7 bases. Germline-derived CDR1 and CDR2 are SEHNR and FQNEAQ (reference sequence). V lost 4 bases, J lost 2 bases, and 7 bases stayed unmatched. The CDR3 totals 16 residues. The CDR3 bases are TGTGCCAGCAGCTCGAGACAGGGCTATAACACCGGGGAGCTGTTTTTT. Amino acids: CASSSRQGYNTGELFF. The variable domain in full, with the rest retrieved from reference TRBV7-9 and TRBJ2-2, is DTGVSQNPRHKITKRGQNVTFRCDPISEHNRLYWYRQTLGQGPEFLTYFQNEAQLEKSRLLSDRFSAERPKGSFSTLEIQRTEQGDSAMYLCASSSRQGYNTGELFFGEGSRLTVL.

The V and J genes are TRBV9 and TRBJ2-5; TRBD2 matches 9 bases. J was trimmed by 5 bases and V by 4 bases; bases with no gene match: 12. This CDR3 is built from 16 residues. The V gene's germline CDR1 is SGDLS and CDR2 YYNGEE. The CDR3 protein is CASSPEAGGLRETQYF. CDR3 DNA sequence: TGTGCCAGCAGCCCAGAGGCGGGGGGGCTACGTGAGACCCAGTACTTC.

This chain joins TRBV10-2 and TRBJ2-7; D is uncertain. The germline V and J ends were trimmed by 7 bases and 0 bases, with 10 bases remaining between them. This CDR3 has 13 amino acids. CDR1 is WSHSY and CDR2 is SAAADI in the germline V gene. In DNA, the CDR3 is TGCGCCAGCAACGATGAGAGCTCCTACGAGCAGTACTTC. This encodes CASNDESSYEQYF.

This clone was seen once. The V and J genes are TRBV5-1 and TRBJ2-3, with 7 bases lining up with TRBD1. The J segment lost 0 bases and the V segment lost 3 bases, leaving 4 bases of the junction unmatched. The CDR3 runs 15 residues. Looked up from germline, CDR1 is SGHRS and CDR2 is YFSETQ. Here the CDR3 reads CASSSGQASTDTQYF. DNA of the CDR3: TGCGCCAGCAGCTCTGGACAGGCCAGCACAGATACGCAGTATTTT.

The chain combines TRBV9 with TRBJ1-5; TRBD1 matches 7 bases. Germline CDR1 is SGDLS and CDR2 is YYNGEE. The CDR3 consists of 15 residues. Trimming removed 2 bases from V and 0 bases from J; junction bases left unmatched: 2. CDR3 nucleotides: TGTGCCAGCAGCGTGGGACAGTCTAGCAATCAGCCCCAGCATTTT. The encoded protein is CASSVGQSSNQPQHF.

The gene calls are TRBV11-2 and TRBJ2-2; D gene uncertain. The V and J ends lost 6 bases and 2 bases respectively, with 10 bases between them. The CDR3 consists of 14 residues. Germline values: CDR1 SGHAT, CDR2 FQNNGV. In DNA, the CDR3 is TGTGCCAGCAGTAAGCCGCGTAACACCGGGGAGCTGTTTTTT. Its protein product is CASSKPRNTGELFF. The variable domain in full, with the rest retrieved from reference TRBV11-2 and TRBJ2-2, is EAGVAQSPRYKIIEKRQSVAFWCNPISGHATLYWYQQILGQGPKLLIQFQNNGVVDDSQLPKDRFSAERLKGVDSTLKIQPAKLEDSAVYLCASSKPRNTGELFFGEGSRLTVL.

This clone appeared a few times. The genes are TRBV12-5 and TRBJ2-5, with 10 bases fitting TRBD1. Germline CDR1 and CDR2: LGHNT and FRNRAP. After removal of 3 bases from V and 5 bases from J, the junction contained 12 bases not matched to a gene. The CDR3 spans 17 residues. CDR3: CASGFLGQGGRLETQYF. For the CDR3, the DNA is TGTGCTAGTGGTTTCCTTGGACAGGGGGGTCGTTTGGAGACCCAGTACTTC.

This clone appeared a few times. This sequence joins TRBV10-3 and TRBJ2-7; a weak D match, TRBD2 (5 bases). V lost 7 bases and J 4 bases, leaving 14 bases between the germline ends. CDR1 is ENHRY, CDR2 SYGVKD, per germline. This CDR3 region has 13 residues. CDR3 nucleotide sequence: TGTGCCATCACAGAGGAGGTTGCGTACGAGCAGTACTTC. Its translation: CAITEEVAYEQYF.

The rearrangement links TRBV4-1 to TRBJ2-5, with D maybe TRBD2 (5 bases). The CDR3 spans 14 residues. V gave up 4 bases and J gave up 4 bases, with 13 bases separating them. CDR1 is MGHRA, CDR2 YSYEKL, per germline. CDR3 amino acids: CASSPGVALETQYF. CDR3 coding DNA: TGCGCCAGCAGCCCCGGGGTAGCGCTAGAGACCCAGTACTTC.

The chain couples TRBV5-5 to TRBJ2-7, with 9 bases matching TRBD2. The junction had 14 bases not matched to a gene; V was cut back by 4 bases and J by 3 bases. Per germline, CDR1 SGHKS and CDR2 YYEKEE (reference sequence). The CDR3 is 17 amino acids. In DNA, the CDR3 is TGTGCCAGCAGCCCTCAAAATAGCGGGAGAAGGATCTACGAGCAGTACTTC. Its translation is CASSPQNSGRRIYEQYF.

This sequence joins TRBV29-1 and TRBJ2-5; D not resolved. Germline CDR1 is SQVTM and CDR2 is ANQGSEA. Deletions cut 0 bases from V and 5 bases from J, with 4 bases between. The CDR3 runs 11 residues. CDR3 protein: CSVEDLETQYF. CDR3 sequence (DNA): TGCAGCGTTGAAGATCTGGAGACCCAGTACTTC.

The chain uses TRBV19 and TRBJ1-1, with a weak D call TRBD1 (5 bases). Germline lookup yields CDR1 LNHDA and CDR2 SQIVND (reference sequence). The ends were cut back, 10 bases at V and 4 bases at J, with 19 bases in the middle. The CDR3 runs to 14 residues. The DNA of the CDR3 is TGTGCCATCCTCCCGGCAGGGCTCGGCACTGAAGCTTTCTTT. Its translation is CAILPAGLGTEAFF.